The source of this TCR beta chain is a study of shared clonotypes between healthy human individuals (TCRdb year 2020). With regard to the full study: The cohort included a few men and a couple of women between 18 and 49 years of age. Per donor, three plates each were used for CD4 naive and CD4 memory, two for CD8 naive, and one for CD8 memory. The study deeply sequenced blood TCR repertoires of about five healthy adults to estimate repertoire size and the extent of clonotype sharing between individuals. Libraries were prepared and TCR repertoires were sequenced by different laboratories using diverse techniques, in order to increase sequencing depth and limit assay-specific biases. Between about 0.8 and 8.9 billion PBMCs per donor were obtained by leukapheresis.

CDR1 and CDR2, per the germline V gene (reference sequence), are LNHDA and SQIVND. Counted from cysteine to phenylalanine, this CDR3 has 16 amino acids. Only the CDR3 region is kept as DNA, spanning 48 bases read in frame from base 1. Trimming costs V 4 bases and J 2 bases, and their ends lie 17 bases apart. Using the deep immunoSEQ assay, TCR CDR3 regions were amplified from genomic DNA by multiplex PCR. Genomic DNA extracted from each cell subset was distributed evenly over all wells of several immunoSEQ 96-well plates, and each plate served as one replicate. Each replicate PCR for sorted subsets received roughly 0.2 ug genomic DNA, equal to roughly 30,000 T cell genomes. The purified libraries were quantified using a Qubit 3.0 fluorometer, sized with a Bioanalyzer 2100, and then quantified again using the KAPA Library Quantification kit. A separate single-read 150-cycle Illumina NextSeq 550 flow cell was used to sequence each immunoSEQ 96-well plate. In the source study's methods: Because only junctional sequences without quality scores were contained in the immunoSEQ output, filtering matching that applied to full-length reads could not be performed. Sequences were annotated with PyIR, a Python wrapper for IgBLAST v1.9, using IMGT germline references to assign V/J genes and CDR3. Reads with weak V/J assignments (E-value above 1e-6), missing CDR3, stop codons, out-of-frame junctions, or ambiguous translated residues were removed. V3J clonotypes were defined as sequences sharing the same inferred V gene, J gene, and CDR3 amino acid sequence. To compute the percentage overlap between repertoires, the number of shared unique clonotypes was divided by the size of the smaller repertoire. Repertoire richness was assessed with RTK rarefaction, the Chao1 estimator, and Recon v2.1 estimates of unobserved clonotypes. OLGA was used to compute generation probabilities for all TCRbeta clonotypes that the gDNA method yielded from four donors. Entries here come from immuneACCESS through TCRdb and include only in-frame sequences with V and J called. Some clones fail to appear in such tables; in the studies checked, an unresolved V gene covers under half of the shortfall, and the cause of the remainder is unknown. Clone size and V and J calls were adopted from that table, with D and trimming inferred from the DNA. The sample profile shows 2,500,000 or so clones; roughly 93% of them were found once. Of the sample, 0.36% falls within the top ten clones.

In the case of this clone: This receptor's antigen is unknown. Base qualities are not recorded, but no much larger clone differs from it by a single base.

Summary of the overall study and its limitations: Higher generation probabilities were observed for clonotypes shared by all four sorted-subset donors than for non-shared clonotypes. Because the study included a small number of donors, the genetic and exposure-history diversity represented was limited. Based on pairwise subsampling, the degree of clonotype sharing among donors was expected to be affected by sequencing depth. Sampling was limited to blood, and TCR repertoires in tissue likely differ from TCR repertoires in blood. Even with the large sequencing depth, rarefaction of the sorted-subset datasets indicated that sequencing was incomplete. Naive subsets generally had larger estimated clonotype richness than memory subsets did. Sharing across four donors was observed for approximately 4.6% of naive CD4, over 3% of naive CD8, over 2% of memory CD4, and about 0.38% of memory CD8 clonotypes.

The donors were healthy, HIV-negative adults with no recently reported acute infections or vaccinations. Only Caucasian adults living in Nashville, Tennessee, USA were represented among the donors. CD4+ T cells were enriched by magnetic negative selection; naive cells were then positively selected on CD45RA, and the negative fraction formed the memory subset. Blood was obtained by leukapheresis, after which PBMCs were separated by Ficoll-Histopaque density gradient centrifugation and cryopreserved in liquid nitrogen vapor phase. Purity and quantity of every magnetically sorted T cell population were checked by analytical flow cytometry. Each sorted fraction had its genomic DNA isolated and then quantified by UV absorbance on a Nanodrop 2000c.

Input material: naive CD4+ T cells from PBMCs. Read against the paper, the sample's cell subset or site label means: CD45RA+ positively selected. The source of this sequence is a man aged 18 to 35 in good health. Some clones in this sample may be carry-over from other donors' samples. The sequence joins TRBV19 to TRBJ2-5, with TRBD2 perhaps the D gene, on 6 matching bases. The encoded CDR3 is CASSTTWGREQETQYF. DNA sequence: TGTGCCAGTAGTACGACCTGGGGACGGGAGCAAGAGACCCAGTACTTC.